This TCR beta chain was identified in a study of blood T cell repertoires in COVID-19. Looked up from germline, CDR1 is SGHRS and CDR2 is YFSETQ. This CDR3 region has 12 residues. V gave up 5 bases and J gave up 7 bases, with 9 bases separating them. The protocol was immunoSEQ multiplex PCR, while the TCRdb copy is restricted to in-frame clones and leaves out a portion. In the table there are roughly 260,000 clones, roughly 86% of which are singletons. The sample taken for sequencing was PBMCs or T cells enriched from blood (not recorded which). The TCR sequence derives from a woman in her thirties with acute COVID-19. This chain joins TRBV5-1 and TRBJ1-4; D gene ambiguous. The CDR3, as DNA: TGCGCCAGCAGGGGGAGCGGTGAAAAACTGTTTTTT. Amino acid sequence: CASRGSGEKLFF.